This entry describes one T cell receptor beta chain. Its matching antigen is unknown. The sample belongs to a study of immune heterogeneity within non-small cell lung tumors. The overall study: Among the tumors, 4 were squamous cell carcinomas, approximately eleven were non-squamous carcinomas and 1 was not otherwise specified. Notes on the study in general: A significant, moderate positive correlation (R about 0.34) linked local T-cell clonality and tumor mutational burden. Within a patient, dominant CDR3 beta clonotypes were shared across sites, though different locations had unique frequent clones.

Template came from bulk tumor genomic DNA, at 600 ng per sample. Biopsy collection occurred during surgery, with several far-apart biopsies per primary tumor. Curative surgical treatment was performed in patients who had newly diagnosed, untreated non-small cell lung cancer. This CDR3 spans 14 amino acids. Trimming cost V 8 bases and J 5 bases; bases outside gene matches: 10. CDR1 is LGHDT, CDR2 YNNKEL, per germline (reference sequence). TCR beta CDR3 was amplified by multiplex PCR, first round approximately 9 cycles, 32 V and 13 J primers. A single record per CDR3 protein comes from TCRdb applying MiXCR to the multiplex PCR reads. The sample has several thousand distinct CDR3 sequences, 20% to 25% seen once.

This TCR came from a man aged 55 to 69 with non-small cell lung cancer. The chain joins TRBV3-1 to TRBJ2-7, with 9 nucleotides matching TRBD2. The sequenced sample was lung tumor tissue. The CDR3 DNA sequence: TGTGCCAGCCGGTTGGCTAGCGGGACCCACGAGCAGTACTTC. This translates into CASRLASGTHEQYF.